This entry lists 17 T cell receptor beta chains sequenced from one sample in a study of Ad26.COV2.S vaccination and SARS-CoV-2 variants (dated by TCRdb to 2020 to 2022). Reading the label with the study, this specimen's treatment or condition is: some 19 received Ad26.COV2.S at low or high dose, single or two shots; about 5 received placebo; per-sample allocation not given. For vaccine and placebo recipients, repertoires were sequenced using samples collected on day 63 after the first injection. Libraries were constructed by the immunoSEQ multiplex PCR assay. TCRdb re-hosts the immuneACCESS table, in-frame sequences only. Its copies lack some clones; in the studies checked, an unresolved V gene accounts for under half of them, and the cause for the rest is not known. A total of roughly 450,000 clones appear in this sample, approximately 92% of them only once. 10% to 15% of the sample goes to the ten largest clones.

This sample comprised peripheral blood, obtained in a trial of Ad26.COV2.S vaccine versus placebo. The receptors originated from a person aged 18-65 years who received the Ad26.COV2.S COVID-19 vaccine or a placebo.

The chain combines TRBV30 with TRBJ1-5; tentative D call: TRBD1 (6 bases). CDR1 is GTSNPN and CDR2 is SVGIG in the germline V gene (reference sequence). The ends were cut back, 4 bases at V and 4 bases at J, with 11 bases in the middle. This CDR3 is 13 amino acids long. Here the CDR3 DNA reads TGTGCCTGGAATACGGGGGCGAATCAGCCCCAGCATTTT. It translates to CAWNTGANQPQHF.

The rearrangement joins TRBV7-9 to TRBJ2-5, with D perhaps matching TRBD2 (6 bases). This CDR3 is built from 13 residues. The V and J ends lost 7 bases and 5 bases respectively, with 14 bases between them. CDR1 is SEHNR, CDR2 FQNEAQ, per germline (reference sequence). The CDR3 sequence is CASTKLAGETQYF. The CDR3 nucleotides read TGTGCCAGCACCAAACTAGCCGGGGAGACCCAGTACTTC. The complete variable domain, with remaining parts taken from reference TRBV7-9 and TRBJ2-5, reads DTGVSQNPRHKITKRGQNVTFRCDPISEHNRLYWYRQTLGQGPEFLTYFQNEAQLEKSRLLSDRFSAERPKGSFSTLEIQRTEQGDSAMYLCASTKLAGETQYFGPGTRLLVL.

A note on this clone: A read error may be the cause here, since a much bigger clone is one base away. The V and J genes are TRBV7-2 and TRBJ1-5, with D possibly matching TRBD1 (6 bases). Germline CDR1 and CDR2: SGHTA and FQGNSA. The V and J ends lost 4 bases and 3 bases respectively, with 7 bases between them. The CDR3 runs 13 residues. The CDR3 DNA follows: TGTGCCAGCAGCTACAGGGCCAATCAGCCCCAGCATTTT. Its translation is CASSYRANQPQHF.

The V and J genes are TRBV19 and TRBJ2-7; 8 nucleotides agree with TRBD1. Germline CDR1 and CDR2: LNHDA and SQIVND (reference sequence). Trimming at V came to 6 bases and at J to 4 bases, leaving 14 bases not matched to a gene. The CDR3 consists of 16 residues. The DNA for the CDR3 is TGTGCCAGTAGGTTAATGAGAACAGGGGGTCCGTACGAGCAGTACTTC. Amino acids: CASRLMRTGGPYEQYF.

CDR3 residues: CASSENRDSCPYF. The CDR3 nucleotides read TGCGCCAGCAGCGAAAACAGGGACAGTTGTCCGTACTTC. The V and J genes are TRBV5-1 and TRBJ2-7; 7 positions agree with TRBD1. The germline gives CDR1 SGHRS, CDR2 YFSETQ. The CDR3 is made up of 13 amino acids. V shed 4 bases, J shed 12 bases, and the junction held 13 bases outside the gene matches. The entire variable domain, with the rest obtained from reference TRBV5-1 and TRBJ2-7, is as follows: KAGVTQTPRYLIKTRGQQVTLSCSPISGHRSVSWYQQTPGQGLQFLFEYFSETQRNKGNFPGRFSGRQFSNSRSEMNVSTLELGDSALYLCASSENRDSCPYFGPGTRLTVT.

This clone was counted a few times. This chain links TRBV19 with TRBJ1-4, with D tentatively TRBD1 (6 bases). The V gene lost 5 bases and the J gene lost 8 bases, with 15 bases spanning the gap. There are 14 residues in the CDR3. Looked up from germline, CDR1 is LNHDA and CDR2 is SQIVND (reference sequence). CDR3 DNA: TGTGCCAGTAGTGAGATCGGACAGACGGAAAAACTGTTTTTT. Its protein product is CASSEIGQTEKLFF.

This clone was found once. The J gene is TRBJ2-7, the V gene TRBV7-9; no definite D call. This CDR3 contains 15 residues. V was pared by 5 bases and J by 0 bases, with 14 bases between. CDR1 and CDR2 from the germline V gene are SEHNR and FQNEAQ (reference sequence). The CDR3 DNA reads as TGTGCCAGCAGCCCTTTTAAGGGCGGCTCCTACGAGCAGTACTTC. It translates to CASSPFKGGSYEQYF.

This rearrangement joins TRBV7-9 to TRBJ1-5; tentatively, D is TRBD1 (5 bases). Germline values: CDR1 SEHNR, CDR2 FQNEAQ (reference sequence). The CDR3 totals 15 residues. The germline V and J ends were trimmed by 3 bases and 5 bases, with 14 bases remaining between them. CDR3 region: CASSFSTGVDQPQHF. DNA of the CDR3: TGTGCCAGCAGCTTCTCAACGGGGGTGGATCAGCCCCAGCATTTT. Together with reference TRBV7-9 and TRBJ1-5, the CDR3 gives the full variable domain: DTGVSQNPRHKITKRGQNVTFRCDPISEHNRLYWYRQTLGQGPEFLTYFQNEAQLEKSRLLSDRFSAERPKGSFSTLEIQRTEQGDSAMYLCASSFSTGVDQPQHFGDGTRLSIL.

This sequence joins TRBV7-9 and TRBJ2-1, with D possibly matching TRBD1 (6 bases). CDR3 size: 13 residues. With 3 bases removed from V and 9 bases from J, the gap between germline ends came to 12 bases. Germline CDR1 and CDR2: SEHNR and FQNEAQ (reference sequence). This chain's CDR3 is CASSFQGIREQFF. DNA for the CDR3: TGTGCCAGCAGCTTTCAGGGGATTCGTGAGCAGTTCTTC.

The rearrangement joins TRBV4-1 to TRBJ2-1, with D maybe TRBD1 (5 bases). Trimming removed 1 base at V and 8 bases at J, with 15 bases between. CDR3 length equals 15 residues. Germline lookup yields CDR1 MGHRA and CDR2 YSYEKL. Here the CDR3 reads CASSQGGKQVDEQFF. In nucleotides, the CDR3 is TGCGCCAGCAGCCAAGGGGGCAAGCAAGTAGATGAGCAGTTCTTC.

V usage is TRBV10-3 and J usage is TRBJ1-5; unclear D gene. This CDR3 contains 14 residues. V shed 1 base and J shed 7 bases, with 11 bases lying between them. The germline V gene has CDR1 ENHRY and CDR2 SYGVKD. The DNA of the CDR3 is TGTGCCATCAGTGAGTTGGAGGGAGGACAGCCCCAGCATTTT. Protein product: CAISELEGGQPQHF.

In its sample, this clone was seen once. The rearrangement joins TRBV6-1 to TRBJ1-5; D call uncertain. The germline V and J ends were trimmed by 2 bases and 7 bases, with 12 bases remaining between them. CDR3 length equals 14 residues. Germline values: CDR1 MNHNS, CDR2 SASEGT. The CDR3 nucleotides read TGTGCCAGCAGTGAAATGACCCCAGTACAGCCCCAGCATTTT. It encodes CASSEMTPVQPQHF.

This clone was seen more than once but under ten times. The chain is built from TRBV7-2 and TRBJ2-1; D is perhaps TRBD2 (6 bases). The CDR3 consists of 13 residues. The V gene lost 5 bases and the J gene lost 5 bases, with 10 bases spanning the gap. Germline V gene lookup returns CDR1 SGHTA and CDR2 FQGNSA. CDR3 protein: CASSLRRDNEQFF. The CDR3 bases are TGTGCCAGCAGCCTAAGGAGGGACAATGAGCAGTTCTTC.

Concerning this clone: The junction does not match germline at one end; this may be a read error. The chain recombines TRBV7-7 with TRBJ2-5; 7 bases match TRBD2. Germline V gene data show CDR1 as SSHAT and CDR2 as FNYEAQ (reference sequence). The CDR3 spans 15 residues. The CDR3 loop reads CASSPGPGGRETQYF. In DNA form, the CDR3 reads TGTGCTAGCAGCCCTGGACCGGGGGGACGGGAGACCCAGTACTTC.

The chain has TRBV7-2 and TRBJ1-6, with TRBD1 identical over 7 bases. Looked up from germline, CDR1 is SGHTA and CDR2 is FQGNSA. This CDR3 spans 14 amino acids. The junction had 12 bases not matched to a gene; V was cut back by 5 bases and J by 14 bases. CDR3 bases: TGTGCCAGCAGCACCGAGGGACAGCCCACCACCCTCCACTTT. It encodes CASSTEGQPTTLHF.

This clone appeared a few times. The V call is TRBV12-3 or TRBV12-4, the J call TRBJ1-1, with a possible D match to TRBD1 (5 bases). Trimming removed 7 bases at V and 4 bases at J, with 13 bases between. The CDR3 contains 13 residues. The CDR3 DNA is TGTGCCAGCAAGTTGACGGGGCTCACTGAAGCTTTCTTT. Translation gives CASKLTGLTEAFF.

V is TRBV20-1 and J is TRBJ2-7, with D perhaps assigned TRBD1 or TRBD2 (5 bases each). Trimming pared 6 bases from V and 7 bases from J, leaving 13 bases between. Germline V gene lookup returns CDR1 DFQATT and CDR2 SNEGSKA (reference sequence). This CDR3 has 11 residues. CDR3 in amino acids: CSAGTPAEQYF. The CDR3 nucleotides read TGCAGTGCGGGGACCCCCGCGGAGCAGTACTTC.